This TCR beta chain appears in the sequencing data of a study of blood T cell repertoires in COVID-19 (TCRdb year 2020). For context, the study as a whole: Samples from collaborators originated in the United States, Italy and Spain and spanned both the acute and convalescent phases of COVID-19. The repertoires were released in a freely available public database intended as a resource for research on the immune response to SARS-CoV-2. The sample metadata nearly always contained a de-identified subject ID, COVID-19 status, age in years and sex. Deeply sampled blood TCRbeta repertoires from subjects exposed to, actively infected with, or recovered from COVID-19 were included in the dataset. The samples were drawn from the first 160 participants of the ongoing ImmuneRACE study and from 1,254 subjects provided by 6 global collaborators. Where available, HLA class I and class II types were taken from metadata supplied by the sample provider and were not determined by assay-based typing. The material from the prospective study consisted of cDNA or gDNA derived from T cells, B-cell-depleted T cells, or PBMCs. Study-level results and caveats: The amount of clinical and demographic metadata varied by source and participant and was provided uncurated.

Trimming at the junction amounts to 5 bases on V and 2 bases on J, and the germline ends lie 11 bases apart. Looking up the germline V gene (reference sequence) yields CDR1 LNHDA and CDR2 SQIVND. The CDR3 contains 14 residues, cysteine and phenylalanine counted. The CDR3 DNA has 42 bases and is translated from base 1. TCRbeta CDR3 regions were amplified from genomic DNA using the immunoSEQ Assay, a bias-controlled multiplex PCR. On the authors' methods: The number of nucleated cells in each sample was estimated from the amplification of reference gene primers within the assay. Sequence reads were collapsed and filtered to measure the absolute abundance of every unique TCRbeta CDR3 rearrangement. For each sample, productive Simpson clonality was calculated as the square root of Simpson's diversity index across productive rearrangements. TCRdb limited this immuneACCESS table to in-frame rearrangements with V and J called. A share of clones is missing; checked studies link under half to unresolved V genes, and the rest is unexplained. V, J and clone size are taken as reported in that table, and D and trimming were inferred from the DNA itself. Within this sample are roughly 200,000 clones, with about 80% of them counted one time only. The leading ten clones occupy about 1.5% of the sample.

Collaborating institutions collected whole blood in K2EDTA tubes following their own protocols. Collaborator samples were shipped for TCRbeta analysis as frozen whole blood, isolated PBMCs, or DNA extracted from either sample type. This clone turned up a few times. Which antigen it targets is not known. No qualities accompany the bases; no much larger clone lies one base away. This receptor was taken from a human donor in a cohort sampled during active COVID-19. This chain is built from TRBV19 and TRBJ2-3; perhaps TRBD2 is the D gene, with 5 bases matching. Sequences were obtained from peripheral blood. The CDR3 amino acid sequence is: CASSFGVHTDTQYF. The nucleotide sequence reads TGTGCCAGTAGTTTCGGGGTCCACACAGATACGCAGTATTTT.